This T cell receptor beta chain is drawn from a study of regulatory T cells in long-lasting Graves disease. Germline lookup yields CDR1 SGHAT and CDR2 FQNNGV. V lost 5 bases and J 5 bases, leaving 15 bases between the germline ends. The CDR3 runs 14 residues. The sample's time point: newly diagnosed GD, antithyroid drugs for less than 3 months. PBMC-extracted RNA yielded the TCR library. iRepertoire HTBI primers and Arm-PCR of CDR3 regions built TCR beta libraries. TCRdb re-analysed the multiplex PCR reads in MiXCR, keeping a single row per CDR3 protein. Among roughly 530,000 distinct CDR3 sequences listed, about 15% were seen once. The table lists this clonotype with many counts. In addition, the sample was reused for a study of T cells in Graves' hyperthyroidism and ophthalmopathy. As reported in that work: Uncontrolled infection, other autoimmune disease, pregnancy or lactation barred patients from enrollment.

Specimen: peripheral blood mononuclear cells (PBMCs), collected at new diagnosis, from a patient treated with antithyroid drugs. This receptor was obtained from a woman aged 40 to 65 with Graves disease. This rearrangement joins TRBV11-2 to TRBJ1-2; D unresolved. CDR3 coding DNA: TGTGCCAGCAGCCGATTGACGTCTGCTTATGGCTACACCTTC. Encoded protein: CASSRLTSAYGYTF.